The T cell receptor (beta chain) under discussion was sequenced for a study of T cell clonality in common variable immunodeficiency. There are many counts of this clone. No antigen is known for it. The read ends 3 residues early relative to the CDR3; the germline J gene fills the gap. CDR1 and CDR2 (germline): SGHRS, YFSETQ. The CDR3 spans 16 residues. V lost 3 bases and J lost 5; bases outside the gene matches: 10. Findings of the study overall: What drives increased CVID clonality needs T cell subpopulation sequencing.

Control and CVID samples contributed equal amounts of genomic DNA. Sequencing was performed with immunoSEQ multiplex PCR; in TCRdb, only in-frame clones are kept and a portion is missing. This repertoire holds about 40,000 clones, and none appear only once. The sequencing sample was made of peripheral blood mononuclear cells. This chain links TRBV5-1 with TRBJ1-4; 7 bases align to TRBD1. The clonotype originates from a person between 18 and 69 years old in good health. The CDR3 loop reads CASSSSTGLVNEKLFF. Partial CDR3 DNA: TGCGCCAGCAGCTCCTCGACAGGGCTCGTAAATGAAAAA.